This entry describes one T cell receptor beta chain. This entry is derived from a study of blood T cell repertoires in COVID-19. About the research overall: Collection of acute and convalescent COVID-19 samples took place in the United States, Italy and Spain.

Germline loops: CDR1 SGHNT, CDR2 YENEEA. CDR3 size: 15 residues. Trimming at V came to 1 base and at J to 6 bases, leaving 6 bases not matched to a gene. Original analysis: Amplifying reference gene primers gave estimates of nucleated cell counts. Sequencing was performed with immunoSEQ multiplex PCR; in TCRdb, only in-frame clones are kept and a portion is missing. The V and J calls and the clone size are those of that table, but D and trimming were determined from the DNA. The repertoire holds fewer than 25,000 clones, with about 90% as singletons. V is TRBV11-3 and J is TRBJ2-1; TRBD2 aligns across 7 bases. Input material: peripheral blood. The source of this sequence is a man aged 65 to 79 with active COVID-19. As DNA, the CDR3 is TGTGCCAGCAGCTTAGGAGCGGGACTGGGCAATGAGCAGTTCTTC. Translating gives CASSLGAGLGNEQFF.